This T cell receptor beta chain appears in the sequencing data of a study of blood T cell repertoires in COVID-19. Clones were sequenced by immunoSEQ multiplex PCR, and TCRdb holds only the in-frame ones, with some missing. This table has about 430,000 clones, roughly 90% appearing once. In this sample, this clone turned up a few times. Germline V gene lookup returns CDR1 SGHTA and CDR2 FQGTGA. The CDR3 extends over 16 amino acids. V gave up 5 bases and J gave up 7 bases; unmatched junction bases: 7. The sample consisted of PBMCs or T cells enriched from blood (not recorded which). The V call is TRBV7-3, the J call TRBJ2-3; TRBD2 aligns across 15 bases. The origin of this receptor is a woman between 25 and 40 years old with acute COVID-19. The CDR3 region has the DNA TGTGCCAGCAGCCGGGGACTAGCGGGGGGAATGAATACGCAGTATTTT. Translation gives CASSRGLAGGMNTQYF.